This passage covers 32 T cell receptor beta chains from one sample sequenced in a study of blood T cells in healthy people across ages. Next came a second PCR, run for about 6 to 12 cycles, which used a sample-barcoded 5' primer along with a J-beta primer mix. MiXCR was run by TCRdb on the 5' RACE reads, yielding one entry per CDR3 protein. The sample holds 870,000 or so distinct CDR3 sequences; around 30% are singletons and the top ten take around 16%. Sequencing input: blood. These receptors all stem from a woman of 80 years or more in good health.

This clonotype was seen ten or more times. This chain joins TRBV21-1 and TRBJ2-3; the table's D call, TRBD2, was not checked against the DNA. TRBV21-1 represents a pseudogene. The CDR3 consists of 16 residues. The CDR3 protein is CASSKWGLMRTDTQYF. CDR3 DNA sequence: TGTGCCAGCAGCAAATGGGGACTTATGAGGACAGATACGCAGTATTTT.

About this clonotype: At one end, the junction sequence differs from germline, possibly due to a read error. The chain recombines TRBV5-4 with TRBJ2-6, with D perhaps assigned TRBD1 or TRBD2 (5 bases each). Germline CDR1 SGHNT, CDR2 YYREEE (reference sequence). There are 18 residues in the CDR3. For the CDR3, the DNA is TGTGCCAGCAGCACTGGGACGGTAAGAGTACGTGGGGCCAACGTCCGGACTTTC. It yields the protein CASSTGTVRVRGANVRTF.

This clonotype was seen repeatedly, ten times or more. This sequence joins TRBV27 and TRBJ2-6; D gene uncertain. Germline CDR1 and CDR2: MNHEY and SMNVEV (reference sequence). Deletions cut 5 bases from V and 0 bases from J, with 8 bases between. The CDR3 is 15 residues long. CDR3 region: CASSTGYSGANVLTF. The CDR3 DNA reads TGTGCCAGCAGTACCGGATACTCTGGGGCCAACGTCCTGACTTTC.

The chain has TRBV28 and TRBJ2-6; D unresolved. V was cut by 5 bases and J by 0 bases, with 8 bases left in between. This CDR3 contains 15 residues. Germline values: CDR1 MDHEN, CDR2 SYDVKM. The CDR3, as DNA: TGTGCCAGCAGTACGGATTTCTCTGGGGCCAACGTCCTGACTTTC. Encoded protein: CASSTDFSGANVLTF.

The chain is built from TRBV6-2 or TRBV6-3 and TRBJ1-1; TRBD1 agrees at 7 bases. The germline V gene encodes CDR1 MNHEY and CDR2 SVGEGT. The length of the CDR3 is 15 residues. The junction had 12 bases not matched to a gene; V was cut back by 7 bases and J by 4 bases. CDR3 in DNA: TGTGCCAGCAATGGAATCAGGGACAGTGCCACTGAAGCTTTCTTT. This encodes CASNGIRDSATEAFF.

Of note for this clonotype: Sequence at one end of the junction differs from germline and may be a read error. The chain uses TRBV5-1 and TRBJ1-2, with D tentatively TRBD1 (5 bases). The length of the CDR3 is 14 residues. Germline lookup yields CDR1 SGHRS and CDR2 YFSETQ. The CDR3: CASSLVPGDYGHTF. CDR3 sequence (DNA): TGCGCCAGCAGCTTGGTTCCGGGGGACTATGGCCACACCTTC.

This clonotype was seen a handful of times. The rearrangement uses TRBV6-6 and TRBJ2-7, with TRBD1 as a possible D gene (5 bases). The CDR3 covers 13 residues. V was cut by 3 bases and J by 3 bases, with 9 bases left in between. Germline V gene sequence: CDR1 MNHNY, CDR2 SVGAGI (reference sequence). CDR3 in DNA: TGTGCCAGCAGTTATGGGGCCCACTACGAGCAGTACTTC. Its translation is CASSYGAHYEQYF.

On this clonotype: Just one base apart from a much larger clone, this may be a read error. CDR3 in DNA: TGCAGGGGAGGGAAGGGGCAGAAAGGTCGGCCCCAGCATTTT. It specifies CRGGKGQKGRPQHF. This chain uses TRBV29-1 with TRBJ1-5; D may be TRBD1 (5 bases). Germline V gene lookup returns CDR1 SQVTM and CDR2 ANQGSEA. CDR3 length equals 14 residues.

This clonotype was counted between two and nine times. The chain employs TRBV20-1 and TRBJ1-1; tentative D call: TRBD1 (5 bases). Per germline, CDR1 DFQATT and CDR2 SNEGSKA (reference sequence). The CDR3 totals 15 residues. V lost 5 bases and J lost 11, with 27 bases in between. CDR3 DNA sequence: TGCAGTGCTTTACTGACAGATGACTCCGCGGCAGGGGCTTTCTTT. Encoded protein: CSALLTDDSAAGAFF.

On this clonotype itself: This may be a read error, as it is one base from a much larger clone. V and J are TRBV7-2 and TRBJ2-3, with D possibly being TRBD2 (5 bases). This CDR3 region has 16 residues. Germline values: CDR1 SGHTA, CDR2 FQGNSA. V was pared by 1 base and J by 1 base, with 12 bases between. DNA for the CDR3: TGTGCCAGCAGCTTAGTCGGGGTCGGAGGCACAGATACGCAGTATTTT. It codes for CASSLVGVGGTDTQYF.

The chain couples TRBV7-2 to TRBJ2-5; possibly TRBD2 for D (5 bases). The CDR3 is made up of 15 amino acids. Germline V gene lookup returns CDR1 SGHTA and CDR2 FQGNSA. V gave up 0 bases and J gave up 4 bases, with 12 bases separating them. The CDR3 DNA reads as TGTGCCAGCAGCTTAGCCAGGCTAGCTGGAGAGACCCAGTACTTC. Encoded protein: CASSLARLAGETQYF.

With respect to this clonotype: One junction end does not reproduce the germline sequence, and a read error may be involved. CDR3 nucleotide sequence: TGTGCCTGCAGCCAACTAGCGGGTATCACCGGGGAGCTGTTTTTT. Translating it yields CACSQLAGITGELFF. The chain links TRBV14 to TRBJ2-2; 9 bases are a match to TRBD2. The CDR3 runs to 15 residues. Germline CDR1 SGHDN, CDR2 FVKESK.

This clonotype was seen repeatedly, ten times or more. The rearrangement uses TRBV5-1 and TRBJ1-1; 8 bases line up with TRBD1. This CDR3 is built from 14 residues. Germline loops: CDR1 SGHRS, CDR2 YFSETQ. V lost 4 bases to trimming and J lost 6 bases; unmatched junction nucleotides: 8. CDR3 sequence (DNA): TGCGCCAGCAGCGATGGGACAGGTAGGCCTGAAGCTTTCTTT. It codes for CASSDGTGRPEAFF.

In DNA, the CDR3 is TGCAGTGCTAGTCTGGGGGCCTTGACCAACAGAGAGACCCAGTACTTC. It codes for CSASLGALTNRETQYF. The rearrangement links TRBV20-1 to TRBJ2-5; D may be TRBD1 (6 bases). This CDR3 has 16 amino acids. CDR1 is DFQATT and CDR2 is SNEGSKA in the germline V gene (reference sequence). V was pared by 3 bases and J by 4 bases, with 21 bases between.

There are many counts of this clonotype. This chain links TRBV7-2 with TRBJ2-7; D uncertain. Germline values: CDR1 SGHTA, CDR2 FQGNSA. Deletions cut 0 bases from V and 1 base from J, with 7 bases between. This CDR3 region has 14 residues. CDR3 amino acids: CASSLAAASYEQYF. The CDR3 nucleotides read TGTGCCAGCAGCTTAGCGGCAGCTTCCTACGAGCAGTACTTC.

This clonotype was observed many times. The chain recombines TRBV7-8 with TRBJ2-4; maybe TRBD1 (6 bases). This CDR3 has 15 residues. Germline loops: CDR1 SGHVS, CDR2 FQNEAQ. Trimming cost V 4 bases and J 4 bases, with 14 bases left between them. The CDR3 loop is CASSYSGQFKNIQYF. DNA of the CDR3: TGTGCCAGCAGCTATTCCGGACAGTTTAAAAACATTCAGTACTTC.

Ten or more counts support this clonotype. The rearrangement links TRBV10-2 to TRBJ1-2; 10 bases map to TRBD1. There are 15 residues in the CDR3. V gave up 6 bases and J gave up 2 bases; unmatched junction bases: 6. Per the germline V gene, CDR1 is WSHSY and CDR2 is SAAADI. For the CDR3, the DNA is TGCGCCAGCAGAGATCCGGGACAGGGGAACTATGGCTACACCTTC. This encodes CASRDPGQGNYGYTF.

This clonotype was recorded many times. The genes are TRBV6-2 or TRBV6-3 and TRBJ2-1, with 7 bases identical to TRBD1. V was pared by 6 bases and J by 4 bases, with 9 bases of the junction left unmatched. Germline V gene sequence: CDR1 MNHEY, CDR2 SVGEGT. This CDR3 region has 15 residues. Here the CDR3 DNA reads TGTGCCAGCAGCCCTCCGCCGGGACAGTACAATGAGCAGTTCTTC. Translated: CASSPPPGQYNEQFF.

This clonotype has more than one count but fewer than ten. Sequence at one end of the junction differs from germline and may be a read error. The V gene is TRBV12-3 or TRBV12-4, the J gene TRBJ2-3; 9 bases are a match to TRBD2. This CDR3 region has 14 residues. The CDR3 nucleotides are TGTGCCAGCAGTGGAGCGGGGGGAGCAGATGCGCAGTATTTT. It specifies CASSGAGGADAQYF.

Only a few counts were recorded for this clonotype. This sequence joins TRBV6-2 or TRBV6-3 and TRBJ1-5; a possible D gene is TRBD1 (5 bases). CDR3 size: 17 residues. Trimming cost V 8 bases and J 2 bases, with 22 bases left between them. CDR1 and CDR2 (germline): MNHEY, SVGEGT. DNA of the CDR3: TGTGCCAGCCTAAAACCCACGTCCGGAGGGGGCAATCAGCCCCAGCATTTT. This translates into CASLKPTSGGGNQPQHF.

This clonotype was found many times. The V call is TRBV7-8, the J call TRBJ2-3; no clear D. Trimming cost V 2 bases and J 3 bases, with 9 bases left between them. Looked up from germline, CDR1 is SGHVS and CDR2 is FQNEAQ. CDR3 length: 14 residues. The CDR3: CASSLTRETDTQYF. The CDR3 DNA sequence: TGTGCCAGCAGCTTAACAAGGGAAACAGATACGCAGTATTTT.

The chain combines TRBV3-1 with TRBJ1-1; no reliable D call. Between the trimmed V and J ends, which lost 1 base and 5 bases, there was a span of 8 bases. The germline gives CDR1 LGHDT, CDR2 YNNKEL (reference sequence). The CDR3 sequence is 13 residues long. The CDR3 nucleotides are TGTGCCAGCAGCCAAGGACCGTGGACTGAAGCTTTCTTT. As protein: CASSQGPWTEAFF.

The V gene is TRBV7-9, the J gene TRBJ2-7; TRBD1 matches at 9 bases. The germline V gene has CDR1 SEHNR and CDR2 FQNEAQ (reference sequence). The length of the CDR3 is 15 residues. With V trimmed by 7 bases and J by 7 bases, 14 bases remained unmatched. CDR3 bases: TGTGCCAGCACCTCCACAGGGGGCACCAATAGAGAGCAGTACTTC. Its translation is CASTSTGGTNREQYF.

The chain combines TRBV20-1 with TRBJ1-4; no clear D. Per germline, CDR1 DFQATT and CDR2 SNEGSKA (reference sequence). The V end lost 2 bases, the J end lost 8 bases, and 12 bases lay between the germline ends. This CDR3 has 13 residues. For the CDR3, the DNA is TGCAGTGCTAGATCTAGCGGACGAGAAAAACTGTTTTTT. This sequence encodes CSARSSGREKLFF.

This clonotype was seen many times. The genes are TRBV20-1 and TRBJ2-5; perhaps TRBD1 as D (6 bases). Germline-derived CDR1 and CDR2 are DFQATT and SNEGSKA (reference sequence). V was trimmed by 3 bases and J by 5 bases, leaving 13 bases between them. This CDR3 has 13 residues. The CDR3 reads CSARRTVRETQYF. The CDR3 bases are TGCAGTGCTAGGCGGACAGTTCGGGAGACCCAGTACTTC.

The chain has TRBV7-2 and TRBJ2-2; tentatively, D is TRBD2 (5 bases). The CDR3 sequence is 14 residues long. Germline values: CDR1 SGHTA, CDR2 FQGNSA. Trimming cost V 3 bases and J 7 bases, with 12 bases left between them. The CDR3 here is CASSFRRAGGELFF. The CDR3 DNA follows: TGTGCCAGCAGCTTCAGACGCGCGGGCGGGGAGCTGTTTTTT.

In the case of this clonotype: Compared with germline, one end of the junction differs, possibly owing to a read error. The rearrangement joins TRBV30 to TRBJ2-3; maybe TRBD2 (5 bases). The CDR3 is 12 amino acids. Germline V gene data show CDR1 as GTSNPN and CDR2 as SVGIG (reference sequence). CDR3 DNA: TGTACCTGGACTGGCGATCAGGATACGCAGTATTTT. This sequence encodes CTWTGDQDTQYF.

This clonotype appeared many times. V and J are TRBV20-1 and TRBJ1-2, with TRBD1 identical over 9 bases. The CDR3 length is 14 residues. CDR1 is DFQATT, CDR2 SNEGSKA, per germline (reference sequence). Trimming removed 4 bases from V and 8 bases from J; junction bases left unmatched: 11. The chain's CDR3 is CSATPGQGGWGYTF. The DNA for the CDR3 is TGCAGTGCTACGCCGGGACAGGGCGGATGGGGCTACACCTTC.

As to this clonotype: One end of the junction is discordant with germline, which a read error may explain. The chain carries TRBV12-3 or TRBV12-4 and TRBJ1-1; 7 nucleotides align to TRBD1. This CDR3 comprises 15 residues. CDR3 in DNA: TGTACCAGCAGCCAAAGGGGGCTTGGGGACACTGAAGCTTTCTTT. Translating it yields CTSSQRGLGDTEAFF.

There are many counts of this clonotype. The rearrangement joins TRBV7-9 to TRBJ2-5, with D possibly matching TRBD1 (6 bases). The germline CDR1 and CDR2 sequences are SEHNR and FQNEAQ (reference sequence). The CDR3 spans 15 residues. Trimming removed 3 bases from V and 4 bases from J, with 15 bases in between. The CDR3: CASSLIQGGGETQYF. CDR3 DNA sequence: TGTGCCAGCAGCTTGATACAGGGCGGTGGAGAGACCCAGTACTTC.

Only a few counts were recorded for this clonotype. This chain uses TRBV20-1 with TRBJ2-2; 7 bases align to TRBD1. Germline trimming cut 0 bases from V and 6 bases from J; bases unmatched to any gene: 10. The germline V gene encodes CDR1 DFQATT and CDR2 SNEGSKA (reference sequence). The CDR3 extends over 16 amino acids. The CDR3 nucleotides read TGCAGTGCTAGAGATAAACCGGGACAGTACTCCGGGGAGCTGTTTTTT. Amino acid sequence: CSARDKPGQYSGELFF.

The rearrangement links TRBV5-1 to TRBJ2-4; no reliable D call. The end of the DNA is better explained by TRBJ2-7, so the J call may be wrong. In germline, CDR1 is SGHRS, CDR2 YFSETQ. This CDR3 spans 15 amino acids. In nucleotides, the CDR3 is TGCGCCAGCAGCTTCCGCTTCGGCCCCACCTACGAGCAGTACTTC. Encoded protein: CASSFRFGPTYEQYF.